The sequence of this T cell receptor (beta chain) was determined in a study of control samples from healthy donors and cancer patients. J gave up 4 bases and V 4 bases, and 6 bases lay outside the gene matches. Germline values: CDR1 SGHNT, CDR2 YYREEE (reference sequence). The CDR3 totals 14 residues. Assay: immunoSEQ multiplex PCR; the TCRdb copy retains only in-frame clones and omits some. This sample has about 130,000 clones, with more than 70% found just once. The chain combines TRBV5-4 with TRBJ1-2; 8 positions agree with TRBD1. The receptor was isolated from a man between 50 and 59 years old in good health. The sequenced sample was blood. As DNA, the CDR3 is TGTGCCAGCAGCATCCAGACAGGGGCCTATGGCTACACCTTC. Translation gives CASSIQTGAYGYTF.